One sample yielded the 25 T cell receptor beta chains listed below, sequenced in a study of blood T cells in healthy people across ages. Then a second PCR, running roughly 7 to 11 cycles, was carried out with a sample-barcoded 5' primer and a J-beta primer mix. Via MiXCR, TCRdb re-called the 5' RACE reads, giving one row per CDR3 protein. Counted here are around 1,000,000 distinct CDR3 sequences, roughly two fifths occurring once; the ten biggest clones make up around 12%. The sample comprised blood. These receptors were collected from a man in his late teens or twenties in good health.

This clonotype was counted between two and nine times. J is TRBJ1-2 and V is TRBV4-2; 7 bases agree with TRBD1. Trimming removed 1 base from V and 7 bases from J; junction bases left unmatched: 12. The CDR3 contains 16 residues. CDR1 and CDR2 from the germline V gene are LGHNA and YNFKEQ. CDR3 in amino acids: CASSQGFRQGVLGYTF. In DNA, the CDR3 is TGTGCCAGCAGCCAAGGCTTCCGACAGGGAGTTCTTGGCTACACCTTC.

The V call is TRBV20-1, the J call TRBJ1-1; tentative D call: TRBD1 (5 bases). V shed 6 bases and J shed 3 bases, with 17 bases lying between them. Germline CDR1 reads DFQATT; CDR2 reads SNEGSKA (reference sequence). The CDR3 totals 14 residues. As DNA, the CDR3 is TGCAGTGCCAAGATCGGGGCGGTGGACACTGAAGCTTTCTTT. This sequence encodes CSAKIGAVDTEAFF.

Comment on this clonotype: It may be a read error: a sequence one base away is much more abundant. The chain carries TRBV20-1 and TRBJ2-3; perhaps TRBD2 as D (6 bases). Germline CDR1 is DFQATT and CDR2 is SNEGSKA (reference sequence). CDR3 size: 17 residues. The CDR3 is CGASGGSSGFGTDTQYF. As DNA, the CDR3 is TGCGGTGCTAGTGGGGGGTCTTCAGGGTTCGGCACAGATACGCAGTATTTT.

The chain is built from TRBV4-3 and TRBJ1-6, with unresolved D. The CDR3 has 14 amino acids. Deletions cut 1 base from V and 6 bases from J, with 7 bases between. Germline CDR1 is LGHNA and CDR2 is YSLEER. The CDR3 coding sequence is TGCGCCAGCAGCCAAGTGAGTGCTAATTCACCCCTCCACTTT. Encoded protein: CASSQVSANSPLHF.

The rearrangement uses TRBV6-6 and TRBJ2-7; 7 nucleotides align to TRBD1. The CDR3 contains 14 residues. Looked up from germline, CDR1 is MNHNY and CDR2 is SVGAGI (reference sequence). The V and J ends lost 4 bases and 2 bases, in that order; junction bases with no gene match: 5. CDR3 in DNA: TGTGCCAGCAGTTTCGGGACAGAGACCTACGAGCAGTACTTC. Its protein product is CASSFGTETYEQYF.

This clonotype was counted only a few times. CDR3 nucleotide sequence: TGTGCCAGACCGGGACTCTGTTTCAGTGAGCAGTTCTTC. Translated: CARPGLCFSEQFF. The chain recombines TRBV7-7 with TRBJ2-1, with D perhaps TRBD2 (6 bases). Germline V gene data show CDR1 as SSHAT and CDR2 as FNYEAQ (reference sequence). Trimming cost V 9 bases and J 9 bases, with 18 bases left between them. The CDR3 length is 13 residues.

There are a few counts of this clonotype. This chain uses TRBV20-1 with TRBJ1-5; unclear D gene. Per the germline V gene, CDR1 is DFQATT and CDR2 is SNEGSKA (reference sequence). The CDR3 length is 15 residues. V was shortened by 6 bases and J by 2 bases, with 17 bases between the two germline ends. The CDR3 DNA reads as TGCAGTGCGACGGACCAACTATGGGGCAATCAGCCCCAGCATTTT. Translation: CSATDQLWGNQPQHF.

V usage is TRBV20-1 and J usage is TRBJ2-7; D call uncertain. This CDR3 contains 12 residues. Germline V gene lookup returns CDR1 DFQATT and CDR2 SNEGSKA (reference sequence). The ends were cut back, 1 base at V and 5 bases at J, with 9 bases in the middle. The CDR3 region is CSARVATHEQYF. The CDR3 coding sequence is TGCAGTGCTAGAGTTGCAACCCACGAGCAGTACTTC.

V and J are TRBV3-1 and TRBJ1-1, with 10 bases lining up with TRBD1. Germline assignment: CDR1 LGHDT and CDR2 YNNKEL (reference sequence). CDR3 length: 18 residues. Germline trimming cut 3 bases from V and 3 bases from J; bases unmatched to any gene: 13. The CDR3 loop reads CASSQKKTGGHWYTEAFF. CDR3 DNA sequence: TGTGCCAGCAGCCAGAAGAAGACAGGGGGCCATTGGTACACTGAAGCTTTCTTT.

This clonotype was detected only a few times. The chain uses TRBV7-2 and TRBJ2-1, with 7 bases matching TRBD1. CDR1 is SGHTA and CDR2 is FQGNSA in the germline V gene. This CDR3 is built from 15 residues. Germline trimming cut 0 bases from V and 8 bases from J; bases unmatched to any gene: 7. This chain's CDR3 is CASSLANRGNDEQFF. CDR3 nucleotide sequence: TGTGCCAGCAGCTTAGCGAACAGGGGAAATGATGAGCAGTTCTTC.

This chain links TRBV20-1 with TRBJ1-4, with TRBD1 as a possible D gene (5 bases). This CDR3 comprises 15 residues. CDR1 and CDR2 from the germline V gene are DFQATT and SNEGSKA (reference sequence). V lost 2 bases, J lost 7 bases, and 17 bases lay in between. In DNA, the CDR3 is TGCAGTGCTAGACGCGGGGGAAATTTGGGTGAAAAACTGTTTTTT. It is translated as CSARRGGNLGEKLFF.

The rearrangement links TRBV28 to TRBJ2-2; 9 bases agree with TRBD1. The CDR3 consists of 14 residues. Looked up from germline, CDR1 is MDHEN and CDR2 is SYDVKM. V shed 10 bases and J 3 bases; nucleotides not matched to a gene: 6. The CDR3 protein is CATWTGAYTGELFF. CDR3 DNA: TGTGCCACCTGGACAGGGGCCTACACCGGGGAGCTGTTTTTT.

The J gene is TRBJ1-1, the V gene TRBV9; no clear D gene. In germline, CDR1 is SGDLS, CDR2 YYNGEE. The CDR3 is 15 amino acids. V was pared by 0 bases and J by 0 bases, with 9 bases between. CDR3 DNA: TGTGCCAGCAGCGTAGCTCGGACGTTGAACACTGAAGCTTTCTTT. Protein product: CASSVARTLNTEAFF.

The V and J genes are TRBV27 and TRBJ2-3; D gene ambiguous. V was clipped by 0 bases and J by 2 bases, with 15 bases between them. Looked up from germline, CDR1 is MNHEY and CDR2 is SMNVEV (reference sequence). The CDR3 has 17 residues. CDR3 nucleotides: TGTGCCAGCAGTTTATCGGTGGGCGGTGGGAACACAGATACGCAGTATTTT. It is translated as CASSLSVGGGNTDTQYF.

A single count supports this clonotype. The chain carries TRBV28 and TRBJ1-2; 8 bases agree with TRBD1. V lost 5 bases to trimming and J lost 7 bases; unmatched junction nucleotides: 15. The CDR3 covers 16 residues. Germline CDR1 MDHEN, CDR2 SYDVKM. CDR3 nucleotide sequence: TGTGCCAGCAGTCCATATGCGGGACAGGCGGAGGGTGGCTACACCTTC. It yields the protein CASSPYAGQAEGGYTF.

Only a few counts were recorded for this clonotype. The chain employs TRBV2 and TRBJ1-6; D may be TRBD1 (6 bases). V lost 4 bases and J 8 bases, leaving 21 bases between the germline ends. CDR3 length: 17 residues. CDR1 and CDR2 from the germline V gene are SNHLY and FYNNEI. The CDR3 loop reads CASSVGSKTGRYSPLHF. The CDR3 bases are TGTGCCAGCAGTGTGGGGAGTAAGACAGGACGTTATTCACCCCTCCACTTT.

Only a few counts were recorded for this clonotype. The chain links TRBV4-1 to TRBJ1-1, with D tentatively TRBD1 (6 bases). The CDR3 runs to 14 residues. Germline CDR1 reads MGHRA; CDR2 reads YSYEKL. Trimming shortened V by 3 bases and J by 4 bases, and 12 bases separated the two germline ends. In nucleotides, the CDR3 is TGCGCCAGCAGCCAGGGGGCGCGGGGCACTGAAGCTTTCTTT. Residues: CASSQGARGTEAFF.

This sequence joins TRBV7-7 and TRBJ2-3; 7 positions match TRBD1. This CDR3 comprises 15 residues. CDR1 and CDR2 (germline): SSHAT, FNYEAQ (reference sequence). After removal of 3 bases from V and 4 bases from J, the junction contained 7 bases not matched to a gene. CDR3 sequence: CASSLGRQGSDTQYF. CDR3 in DNA: TGTGCCAGCAGCTTGGGTAGACAGGGATCAGATACGCAGTATTTT.

This clonotype was counted ten times or more. The chain carries TRBV20-1 and TRBJ2-4; D is perhaps TRBD1 (6 bases). Germline loops: CDR1 DFQATT, CDR2 SNEGSKA (reference sequence). The V gene lost 6 bases and the J gene lost 6 bases, with 15 bases spanning the gap. This CDR3 is 13 amino acids long. CDR3 protein: CSASLRGINIQYF. The CDR3 coding sequence is TGCAGTGCATCTCTAAGGGGGATAAACATTCAGTACTTC.

This clonotype was found many times. The rearrangement joins TRBV10-3 to TRBJ2-3; 7 nucleotides agree with TRBD1. V lost 7 bases to trimming and J lost 3 bases; unmatched junction nucleotides: 13. CDR1 is ENHRY, CDR2 SYGVKD, per germline. This CDR3 is built from 16 residues. CDR3 loop: CAITDLPGQTTDTQYF. The CDR3 DNA reads as TGTGCCATCACCGACCTACCGGGACAGACGACAGATACGCAGTATTTT.

The chain uses TRBV20-1 and TRBJ1-5, with D perhaps matching TRBD1 (6 bases). There are 16 residues in the CDR3. Germline values: CDR1 DFQATT, CDR2 SNEGSKA (reference sequence). Trimming cost V 0 bases and J 3 bases, with 15 bases left between them. The CDR3: CSARDGGGRVNQPQHF. CDR3 DNA sequence: TGCAGTGCTAGAGACGGAGGGGGGCGGGTCAATCAGCCCCAGCATTTT.

This chain links TRBV12-3 or TRBV12-4 with TRBJ2-3, with 14 bases lining up with TRBD2. This CDR3 has 16 residues. With 5 bases clipped from V and 2 bases from J, the junction kept 3 bases outside the gene matches. The DNA for the CDR3 is TGTGCCAGCAGTCGGACTAGCGGGGGGCCCACAGATACGCAGTATTTT. Amino acid sequence: CASSRTSGGPTDTQYF.

The chain carries TRBV5-5 and TRBJ2-5, with 9 bases matching TRBD2. The CDR3 covers 16 residues. V lost 1 base and J lost 0; bases outside the gene matches: 4. CDR1 SGHKS and CDR2 YYEKEE come from the germline V gene (reference sequence). DNA of the CDR3: TGTGCCAGCAGCTTGAGACTAGCGGCGTACCAAGAGACCCAGTACTTC. The encoded protein is CASSLRLAAYQETQYF.

A single count supports this clonotype. The rearrangement links TRBV5-1 to TRBJ2-7; TRBD2 matches at 9 bases. The better agreement between TRBJ2-5 and the DNA end casts doubt on the J call. Germline values: CDR1 SGHRS, CDR2 YFSETQ. The CDR3 loop spans 14 amino acids. The CDR3 DNA is TGCGCCAGCGCGGGACTAGCTGACGGGGAGACCCAGTACTTC. It is translated as CASAGLADGETQYF.

V is TRBV5-1 and J is TRBJ1-6, with D tentatively TRBD1 (5 bases). CDR1 SGHRS and CDR2 YFSETQ come from the germline V gene. Trimming left V 7 bases short and J 6 bases short, with 14 bases between. The CDR3 consists of 14 residues. The CDR3: CASQFGTVNSPLHF. CDR3 nucleotides: TGCGCCAGCCAGTTCGGGACCGTTAATTCACCCCTCCACTTT.